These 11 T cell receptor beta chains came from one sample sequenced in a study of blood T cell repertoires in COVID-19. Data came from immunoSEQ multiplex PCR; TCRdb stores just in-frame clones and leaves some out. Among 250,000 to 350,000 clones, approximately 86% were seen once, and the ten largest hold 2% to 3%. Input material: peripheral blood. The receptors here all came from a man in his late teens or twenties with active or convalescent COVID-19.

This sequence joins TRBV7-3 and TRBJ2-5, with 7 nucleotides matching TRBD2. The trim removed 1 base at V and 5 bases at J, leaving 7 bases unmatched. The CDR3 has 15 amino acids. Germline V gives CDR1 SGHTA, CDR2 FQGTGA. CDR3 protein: CASSLSGRAGETQYF. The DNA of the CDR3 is TGTGCCAGCAGCTTAAGTGGGAGGGCCGGGGAGACCCAGTACTTC.

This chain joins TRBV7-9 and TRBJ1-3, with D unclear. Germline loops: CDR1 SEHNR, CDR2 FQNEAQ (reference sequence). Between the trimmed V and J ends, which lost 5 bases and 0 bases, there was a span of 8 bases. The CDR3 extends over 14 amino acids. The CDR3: CASSKTSSGNTIYF. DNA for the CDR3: TGTGCCAGCAGCAAAACCAGCTCTGGAAACACCATATATTTT.

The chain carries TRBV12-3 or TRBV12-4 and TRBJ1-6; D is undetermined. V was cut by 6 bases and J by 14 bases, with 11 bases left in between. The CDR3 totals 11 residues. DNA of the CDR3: TGTGCCAGCAGAAATGGAGTATCCCTCCACTTT. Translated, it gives CASRNGVSLHF.

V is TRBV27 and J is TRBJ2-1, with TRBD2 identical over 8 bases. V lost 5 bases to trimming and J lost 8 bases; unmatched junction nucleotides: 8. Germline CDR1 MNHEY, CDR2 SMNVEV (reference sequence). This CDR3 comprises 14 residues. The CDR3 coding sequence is TGTGCCAGCAGTCCAAGACTAGCGTCCGATGAGCAGTTCTTC. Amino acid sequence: CASSPRLASDEQFF.

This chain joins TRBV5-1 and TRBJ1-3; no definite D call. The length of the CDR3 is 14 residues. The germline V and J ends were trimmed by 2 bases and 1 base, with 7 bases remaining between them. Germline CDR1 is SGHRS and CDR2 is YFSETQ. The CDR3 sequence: CASSFGDSGNTIYF. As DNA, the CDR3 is TGCGCCAGCAGCTTCGGGGATTCTGGAAACACCATATATTTT.

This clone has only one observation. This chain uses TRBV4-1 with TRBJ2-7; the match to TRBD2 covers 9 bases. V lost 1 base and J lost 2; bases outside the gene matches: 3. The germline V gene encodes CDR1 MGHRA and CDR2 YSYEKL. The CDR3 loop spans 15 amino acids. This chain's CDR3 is CASSQALAGAYEQYF. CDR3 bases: TGCGCCAGCAGCCAAGCGTTAGCGGGAGCCTACGAGCAGTACTTC.

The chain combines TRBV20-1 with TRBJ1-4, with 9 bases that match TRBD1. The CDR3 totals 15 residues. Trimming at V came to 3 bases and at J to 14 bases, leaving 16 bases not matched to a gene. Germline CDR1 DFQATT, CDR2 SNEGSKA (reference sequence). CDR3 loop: CSASKPGQGGSWLFF. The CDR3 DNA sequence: TGCAGTGCTAGTAAACCGGGACAGGGCGGTTCATGGCTGTTTTTT.

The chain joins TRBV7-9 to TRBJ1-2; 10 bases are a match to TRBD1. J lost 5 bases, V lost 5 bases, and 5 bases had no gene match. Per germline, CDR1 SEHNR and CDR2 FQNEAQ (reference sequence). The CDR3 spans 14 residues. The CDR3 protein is CASSLGTGDYGYTF. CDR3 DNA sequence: TGTGCCAGCAGCCTAGGGACAGGGGATTATGGCTACACCTTC. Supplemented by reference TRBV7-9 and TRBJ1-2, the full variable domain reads DTGVSQNPRHKITKRGQNVTFRCDPISEHNRLYWYRQTLGQGPEFLTYFQNEAQLEKSRLLSDRFSAERPKGSFSTLEIQRTEQGDSAMYLCASSLGTGDYGYTFGSGTRLTVV.

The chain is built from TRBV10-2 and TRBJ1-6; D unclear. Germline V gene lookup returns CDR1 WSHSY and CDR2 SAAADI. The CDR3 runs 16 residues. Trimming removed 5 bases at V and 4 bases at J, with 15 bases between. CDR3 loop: CASSPTEAGYNSPLHF. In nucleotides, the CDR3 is TGCGCCAGCAGTCCTACGGAGGCGGGGTATAATTCACCCCTCCACTTT.

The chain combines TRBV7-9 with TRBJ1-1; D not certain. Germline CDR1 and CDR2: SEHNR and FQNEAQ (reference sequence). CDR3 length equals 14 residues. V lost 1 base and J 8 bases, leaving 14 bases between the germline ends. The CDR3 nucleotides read TGTGCCAGCAGCTTAGTTGGTGTCGGCGGAGAAGCTTTCTTT. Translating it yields CASSLVGVGGEAFF.

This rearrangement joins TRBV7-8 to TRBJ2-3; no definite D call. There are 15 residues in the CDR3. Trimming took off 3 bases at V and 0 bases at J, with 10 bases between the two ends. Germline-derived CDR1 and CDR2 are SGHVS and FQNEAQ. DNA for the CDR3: TGTGCCAGCAGCTTCTTGCGATCTAGCACAGATACGCAGTATTTT. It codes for CASSFLRSSTDTQYF.